This TCR beta chain was sequenced during a study of T cell responses to AZD1222 COVID-19 vaccine. Study-level results: Clonal diversity was possibly underestimated, and the donors were mostly white British, with more females.

Assay: immunoSEQ multiplex PCR; the TCRdb copy retains only in-frame clones and omits some. The repertoire holds some 180,000 clones, with 90% to 95% as singletons. V was trimmed by 3 bases and J by 5 bases, leaving 19 bases between them. Germline assignment: CDR1 MNHEY and CDR2 SMNVEV (reference sequence). The CDR3 is 16 amino acids. On this clone: Its antigen remains unknown.

The sample here was peripheral blood, taken 28 days after the second dose of the MenACWY control vaccine. The clonotype was recovered from an adult who received the MenACWY meningococcal vaccine as a control. J is TRBJ1-1 and V is TRBV27; maybe TRBD1 (6 bases). The CDR3 loop reads CASSFRQGRLGTEAFF. For the CDR3, the DNA is TGTGCCAGCAGTTTTCGGCAGGGGAGGTTGGGGACTGAAGCTTTCTTT.